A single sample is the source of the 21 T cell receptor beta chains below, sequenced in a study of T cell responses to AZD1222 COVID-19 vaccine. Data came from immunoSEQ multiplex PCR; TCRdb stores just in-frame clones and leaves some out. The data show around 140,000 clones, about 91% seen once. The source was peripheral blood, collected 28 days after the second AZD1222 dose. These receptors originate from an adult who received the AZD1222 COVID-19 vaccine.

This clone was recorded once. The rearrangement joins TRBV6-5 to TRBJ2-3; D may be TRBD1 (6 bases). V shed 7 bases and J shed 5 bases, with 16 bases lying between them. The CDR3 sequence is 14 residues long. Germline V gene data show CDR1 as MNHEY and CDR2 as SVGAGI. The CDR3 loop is CASTEGLGQDTQYF. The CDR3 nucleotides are TGTGCCAGCACCGAGGGGCTGGGACAAGATACGCAGTATTTT.

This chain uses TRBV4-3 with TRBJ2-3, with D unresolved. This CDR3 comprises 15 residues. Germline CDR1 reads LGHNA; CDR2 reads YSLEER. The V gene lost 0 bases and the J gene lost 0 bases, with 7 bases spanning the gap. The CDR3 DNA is TGCGCCAGCAGCCAAGACCCACCTAGCACAGATACGCAGTATTTT. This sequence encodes CASSQDPPSTDTQYF.

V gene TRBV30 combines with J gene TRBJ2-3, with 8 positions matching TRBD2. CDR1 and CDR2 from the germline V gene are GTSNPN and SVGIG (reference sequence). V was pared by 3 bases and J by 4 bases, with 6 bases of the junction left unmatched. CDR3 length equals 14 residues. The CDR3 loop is CAWSSAGAPDTQYF. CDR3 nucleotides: TGTGCCTGGAGCTCAGCGGGGGCGCCAGATACGCAGTATTTT.

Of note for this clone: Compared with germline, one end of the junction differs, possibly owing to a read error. The CDR3 region is CASSPSGTSGGGGQHF. The CDR3 DNA reads TGTGCCAGCAGCCCAAGCGGGACTAGCGGGGGGGGAGGCCAGCACTTC. The rearrangement joins TRBV7-2 to TRBJ2-4, with TRBD2 identical over 16 bases. CDR3 length: 16 amino acids. Per germline, CDR1 SGHTA and CDR2 FQGNSA.

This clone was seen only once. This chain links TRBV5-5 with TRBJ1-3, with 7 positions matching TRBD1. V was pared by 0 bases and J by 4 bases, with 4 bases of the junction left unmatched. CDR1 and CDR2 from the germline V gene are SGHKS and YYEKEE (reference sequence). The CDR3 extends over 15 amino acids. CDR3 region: CASSLGRTGGNTIYF. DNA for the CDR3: TGTGCCAGCAGCTTGGGTAGGACAGGAGGAAACACCATATATTTT.

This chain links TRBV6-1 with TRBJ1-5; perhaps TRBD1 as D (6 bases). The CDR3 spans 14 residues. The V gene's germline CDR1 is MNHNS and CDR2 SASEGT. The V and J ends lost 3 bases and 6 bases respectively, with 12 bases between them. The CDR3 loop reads CASSDQGGGQPQHF. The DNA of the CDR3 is TGTGCCAGCAGTGATCAGGGAGGGGGTCAGCCCCAGCATTTT.

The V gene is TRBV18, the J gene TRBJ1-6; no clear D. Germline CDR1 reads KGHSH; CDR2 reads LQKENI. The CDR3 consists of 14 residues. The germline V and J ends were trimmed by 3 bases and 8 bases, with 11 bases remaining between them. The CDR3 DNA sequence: TGTGCCAGCTCACCTGCCAGTGAAGATTCACCCCTCCACTTT. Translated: CASSPASEDSPLHF. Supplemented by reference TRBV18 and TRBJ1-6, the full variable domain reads NAGVMQNPRHLVRRRGQEARLRCSPMKGHSHVYWYRQLPEEGLKFMVYLQKENIIDESGMPKERFSAEFPKEGPSILRIQQVVRGDSAAYFCASSPASEDSPLHFGNGTRLTVT.

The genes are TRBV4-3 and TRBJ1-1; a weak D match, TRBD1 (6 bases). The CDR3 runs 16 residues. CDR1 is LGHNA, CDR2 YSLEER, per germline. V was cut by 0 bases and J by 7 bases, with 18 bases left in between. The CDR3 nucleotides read TGCGCCAGCAGCCAAGAGTTTGGCAGGGGAAGTAGTGAAGCTTTCTTT. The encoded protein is CASSQEFGRGSSEAFF.

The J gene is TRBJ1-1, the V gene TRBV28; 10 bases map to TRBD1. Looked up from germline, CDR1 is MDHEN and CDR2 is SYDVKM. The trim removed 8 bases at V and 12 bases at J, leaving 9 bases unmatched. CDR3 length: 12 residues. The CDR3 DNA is TGTGCCAGCGGGGAGGAGACAGGGGGCTCTTTCTTT. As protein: CASGEETGGSFF.

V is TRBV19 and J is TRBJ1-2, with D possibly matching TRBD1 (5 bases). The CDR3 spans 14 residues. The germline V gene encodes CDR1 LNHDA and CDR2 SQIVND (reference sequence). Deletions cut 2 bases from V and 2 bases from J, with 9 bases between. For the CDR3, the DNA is TGTGCCAGTAGTATAAAGGACACCAACTATGGCTACACCTTC. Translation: CASSIKDTNYGYTF.

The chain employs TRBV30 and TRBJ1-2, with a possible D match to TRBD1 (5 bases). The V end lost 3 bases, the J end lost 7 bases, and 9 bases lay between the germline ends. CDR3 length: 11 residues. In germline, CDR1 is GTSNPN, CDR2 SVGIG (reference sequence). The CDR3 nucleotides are TGTGCCTGGAGAGGGGAAGGTGGCTACACCTTC. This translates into CAWRGEGGYTF.

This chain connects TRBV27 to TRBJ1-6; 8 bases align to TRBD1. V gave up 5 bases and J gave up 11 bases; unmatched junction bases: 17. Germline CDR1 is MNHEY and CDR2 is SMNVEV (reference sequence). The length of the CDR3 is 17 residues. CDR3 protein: CASSIRQGKGIGPPLHF. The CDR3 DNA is TGTGCCAGCAGTATCCGACAGGGGAAGGGAATTGGTCCACCCCTCCACTTT.

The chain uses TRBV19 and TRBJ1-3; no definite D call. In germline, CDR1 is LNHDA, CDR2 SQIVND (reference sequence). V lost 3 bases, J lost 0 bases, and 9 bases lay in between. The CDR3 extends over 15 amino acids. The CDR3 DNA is TGTGCCAGTAGTATTCAGCGATTCTCTGGAAACACCATATATTTT. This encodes CASSIQRFSGNTIYF.

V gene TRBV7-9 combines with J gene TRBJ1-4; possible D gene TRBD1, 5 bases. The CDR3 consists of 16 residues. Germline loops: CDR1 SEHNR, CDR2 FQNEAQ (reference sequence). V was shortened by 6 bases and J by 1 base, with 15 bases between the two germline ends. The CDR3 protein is CASSYALGGTNEKLFF. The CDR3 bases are TGTGCCAGCAGTTACGCGTTGGGGGGAACTAATGAAAAACTGTTTTTT.

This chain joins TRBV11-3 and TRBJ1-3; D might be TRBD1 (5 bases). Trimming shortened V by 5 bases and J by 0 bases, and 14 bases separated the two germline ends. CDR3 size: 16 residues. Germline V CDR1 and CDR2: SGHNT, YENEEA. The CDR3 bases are TGTGCCAGCAGCCCTGGGGGTGGCCTCTCTGGAAACACCATATATTTT. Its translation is CASSPGGGLSGNTIYF.

The CDR3: CASSLAGRAFF. CDR3 in DNA: TGTGCCAGCAGTTTAGCGGGGAGGGCTTTCTTT. J is TRBJ1-1 and V is TRBV12-3 or TRBV12-4, with D unresolved. Trimming removed 0 bases at V and 11 bases at J, with 7 bases between. This CDR3 contains 11 residues.

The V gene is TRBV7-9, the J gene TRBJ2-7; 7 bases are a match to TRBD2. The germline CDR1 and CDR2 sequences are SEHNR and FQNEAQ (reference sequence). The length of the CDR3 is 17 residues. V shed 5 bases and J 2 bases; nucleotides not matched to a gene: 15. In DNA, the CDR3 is TGTGCCAGCAGCACAATGTCCAGCGGGGACTTTACCTACGAGCAGTACTTC. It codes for CASSTMSSGDFTYEQYF.

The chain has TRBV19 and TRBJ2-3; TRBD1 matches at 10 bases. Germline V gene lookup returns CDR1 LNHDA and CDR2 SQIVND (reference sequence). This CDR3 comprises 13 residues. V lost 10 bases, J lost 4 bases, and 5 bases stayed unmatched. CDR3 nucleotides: TGTGCCACCGAGACAGGGGGCGCAGATACGCAGTATTTT. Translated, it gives CATETGGADTQYF.

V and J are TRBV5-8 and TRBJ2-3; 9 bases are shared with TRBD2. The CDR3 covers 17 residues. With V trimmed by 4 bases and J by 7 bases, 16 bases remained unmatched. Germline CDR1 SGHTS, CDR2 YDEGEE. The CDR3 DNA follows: TGTGCCAGCAGCCTGGCGACTAGCGGCCCCGGTATAAATACGCAGTATTTT. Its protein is CASSLATSGPGINTQYF.

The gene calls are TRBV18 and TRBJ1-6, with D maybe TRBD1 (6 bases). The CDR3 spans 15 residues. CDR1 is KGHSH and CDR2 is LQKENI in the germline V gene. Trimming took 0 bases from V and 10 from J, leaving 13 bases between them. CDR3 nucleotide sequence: TGTGCCAGCTCACCACCCCAGGGGTTGGGATCACCCCTCCACTTT. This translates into CASSPPQGLGSPLHF.

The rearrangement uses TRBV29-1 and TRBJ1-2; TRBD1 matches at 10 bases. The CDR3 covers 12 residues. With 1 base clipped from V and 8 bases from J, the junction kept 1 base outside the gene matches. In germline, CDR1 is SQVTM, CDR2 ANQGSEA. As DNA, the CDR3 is TGCAGCGTTGAAGGGACAGGGGGAGGCTACACCTTC. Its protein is CSVEGTGGGYTF.